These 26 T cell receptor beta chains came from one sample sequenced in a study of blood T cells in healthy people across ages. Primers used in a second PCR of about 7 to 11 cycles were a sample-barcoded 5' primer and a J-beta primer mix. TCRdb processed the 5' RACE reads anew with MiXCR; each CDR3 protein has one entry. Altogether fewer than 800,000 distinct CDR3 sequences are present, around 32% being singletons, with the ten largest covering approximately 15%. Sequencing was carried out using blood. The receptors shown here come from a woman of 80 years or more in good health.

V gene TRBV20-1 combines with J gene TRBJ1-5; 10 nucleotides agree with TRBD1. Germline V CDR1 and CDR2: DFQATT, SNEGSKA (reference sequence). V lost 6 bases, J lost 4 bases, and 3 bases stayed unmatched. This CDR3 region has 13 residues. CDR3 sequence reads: CSAKGQGNQPQHF. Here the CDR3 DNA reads TGCAGTGCCAAGGGACAGGGGAATCAGCCCCAGCATTTT.

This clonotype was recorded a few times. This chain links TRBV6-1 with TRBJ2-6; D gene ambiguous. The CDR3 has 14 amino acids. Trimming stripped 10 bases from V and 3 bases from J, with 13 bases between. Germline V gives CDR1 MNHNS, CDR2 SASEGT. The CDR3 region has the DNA TGTGCCACCAGGCGTACAATTGGGGCCAACGTCCTGACTTTC. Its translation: CATRRTIGANVLTF.

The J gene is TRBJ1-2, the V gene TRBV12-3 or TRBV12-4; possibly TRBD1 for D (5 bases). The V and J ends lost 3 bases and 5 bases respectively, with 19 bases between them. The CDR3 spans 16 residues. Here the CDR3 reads CASSFPGTPLGYGYTF. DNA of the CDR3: TGTGCCAGCAGTTTCCCCGGGACGCCCTTAGGTTATGGCTACACCTTC.

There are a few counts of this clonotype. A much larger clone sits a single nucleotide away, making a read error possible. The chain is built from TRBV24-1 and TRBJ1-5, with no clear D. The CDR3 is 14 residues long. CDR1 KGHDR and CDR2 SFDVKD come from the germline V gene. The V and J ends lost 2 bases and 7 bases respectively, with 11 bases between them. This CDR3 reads CATSDYTGSQPQHF. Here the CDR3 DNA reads TGTGCCACCAGTGATTACACTGGGAGCCAGCCCCAGCATTTT.

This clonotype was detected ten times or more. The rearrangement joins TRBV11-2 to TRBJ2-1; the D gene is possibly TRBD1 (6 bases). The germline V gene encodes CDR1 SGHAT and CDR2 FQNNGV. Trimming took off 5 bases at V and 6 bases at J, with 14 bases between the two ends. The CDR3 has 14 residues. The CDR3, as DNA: TGTGCCAGCAGCCGGTTGAGGGACACCAATGAGCAGTTCTTC. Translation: CASSRLRDTNEQFF.

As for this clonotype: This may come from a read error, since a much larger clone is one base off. DNA of the CDR3: TGTGCCAGCCGCCCCACTAGCGGGGGGGCCTACAATGAGCAGTTCTTC. Encoded protein: CASRPTSGGAYNEQFF. The chain links TRBV11-2 to TRBJ2-1; 13 positions match TRBD2. The CDR3 consists of 16 residues. The ends lost 8 bases at V and 2 bases at J; junction bases unmatched: 6. Germline assignment: CDR1 SGHAT and CDR2 FQNNGV.

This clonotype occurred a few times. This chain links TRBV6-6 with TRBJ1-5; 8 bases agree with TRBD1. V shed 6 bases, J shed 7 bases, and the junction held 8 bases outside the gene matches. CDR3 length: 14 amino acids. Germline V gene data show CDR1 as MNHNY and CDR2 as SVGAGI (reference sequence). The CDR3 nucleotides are TGTGCCAGCAGGCAGAACAGGGGGGGACAGCCCCAGCATTTT. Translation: CASRQNRGGQPQHF.

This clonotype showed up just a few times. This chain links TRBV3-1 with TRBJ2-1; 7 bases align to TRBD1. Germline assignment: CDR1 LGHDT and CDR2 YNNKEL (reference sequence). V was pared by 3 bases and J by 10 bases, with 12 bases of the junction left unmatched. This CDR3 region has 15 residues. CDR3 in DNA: TGTGCCAGCAGCCACCTTACTAGACAGGGCTACGAGCAGTTCTTC. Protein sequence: CASSHLTRQGYEQFF.

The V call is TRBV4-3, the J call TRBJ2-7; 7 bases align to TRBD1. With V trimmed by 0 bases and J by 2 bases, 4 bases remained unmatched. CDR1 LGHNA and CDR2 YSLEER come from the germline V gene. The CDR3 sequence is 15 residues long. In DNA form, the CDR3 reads TGCGCCAGCAGCCAAGACACAGGGGATCCCTACGAGCAGTACTTC. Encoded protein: CASSQDTGDPYEQYF.

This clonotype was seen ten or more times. The CDR3 reads CASSYSGAGNTEAFF. The DNA of the CDR3 is TGTGCCAGCAGTTACTCCGGGGCAGGGAACACTGAAGCTTTCTTT. The rearrangement uses TRBV6-5 and TRBJ1-1, with D possibly TRBD1 on 5 matching bases. Germline assignment: CDR1 MNHEY and CDR2 SVGAGI. Trimming cost V 0 bases and J 1 base, with 9 bases left between them. This CDR3 is 15 amino acids long.

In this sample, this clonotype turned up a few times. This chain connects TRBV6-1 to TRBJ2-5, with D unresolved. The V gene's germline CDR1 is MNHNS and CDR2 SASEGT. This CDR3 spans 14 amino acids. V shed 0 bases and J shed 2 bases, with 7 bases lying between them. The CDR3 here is CASSEALGQETQYF. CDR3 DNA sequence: TGTGCCAGCAGTGAAGCGTTGGGACAAGAGACCCAGTACTTC.

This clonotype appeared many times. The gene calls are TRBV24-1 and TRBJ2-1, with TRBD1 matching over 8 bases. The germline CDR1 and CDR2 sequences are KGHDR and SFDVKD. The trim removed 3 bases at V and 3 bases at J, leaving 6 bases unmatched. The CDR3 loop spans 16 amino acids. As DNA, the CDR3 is TGTGCCACCAGTGATGGGACAGGAAAGTACTACAATGAGCAGTTCTTC. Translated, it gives CATSDGTGKYYNEQFF.

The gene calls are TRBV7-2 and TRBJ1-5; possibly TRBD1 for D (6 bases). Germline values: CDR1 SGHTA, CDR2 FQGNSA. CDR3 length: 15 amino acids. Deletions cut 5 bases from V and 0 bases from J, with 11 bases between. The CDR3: CASSPPGASNQPQHF. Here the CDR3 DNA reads TGTGCCAGCAGCCCCCCAGGGGCTAGCAATCAGCCCCAGCATTTT.

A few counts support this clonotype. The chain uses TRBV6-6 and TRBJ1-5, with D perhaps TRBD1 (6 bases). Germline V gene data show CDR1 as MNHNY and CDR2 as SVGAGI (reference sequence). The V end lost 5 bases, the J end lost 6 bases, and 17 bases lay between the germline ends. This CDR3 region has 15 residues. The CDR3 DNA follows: TGTGCCAGCAGTGACGGGGGGGCCAGGGGTCAGCCCCAGCATTTT. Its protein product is CASSDGGARGQPQHF.

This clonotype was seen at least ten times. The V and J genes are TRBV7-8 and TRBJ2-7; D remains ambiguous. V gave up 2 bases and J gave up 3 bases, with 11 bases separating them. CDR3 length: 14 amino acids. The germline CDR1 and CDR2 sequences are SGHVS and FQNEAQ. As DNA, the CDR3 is TGTGCCAGCAGCTTAAATTCGCTCGGCTACGAGCAGTACTTC. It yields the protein CASSLNSLGYEQYF.

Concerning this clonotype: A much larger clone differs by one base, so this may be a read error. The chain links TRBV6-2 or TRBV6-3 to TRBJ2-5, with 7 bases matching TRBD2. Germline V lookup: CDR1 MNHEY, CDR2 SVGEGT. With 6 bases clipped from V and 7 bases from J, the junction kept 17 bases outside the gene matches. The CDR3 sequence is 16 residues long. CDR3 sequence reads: CASSPSGDSGPGTQYF. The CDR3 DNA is TGTGCCAGCAGCCCAAGCGGGGATTCAGGTCCGGGGACCCAGTACTTC.

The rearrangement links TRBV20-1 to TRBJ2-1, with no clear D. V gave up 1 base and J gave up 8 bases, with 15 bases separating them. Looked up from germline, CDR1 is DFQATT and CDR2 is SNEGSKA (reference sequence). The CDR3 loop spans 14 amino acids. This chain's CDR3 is CSARADSPSYEQFF. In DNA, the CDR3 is TGCAGTGCTAGAGCGGATTCCCCAAGCTATGAGCAGTTCTTC.

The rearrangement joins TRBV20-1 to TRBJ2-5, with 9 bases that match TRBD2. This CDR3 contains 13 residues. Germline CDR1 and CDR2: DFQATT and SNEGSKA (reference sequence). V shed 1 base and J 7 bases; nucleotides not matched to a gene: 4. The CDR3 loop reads CSARAGRGGTQYF. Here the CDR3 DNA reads TGCAGTGCTAGAGCCGGGCGGGGGGGGACCCAGTACTTC.

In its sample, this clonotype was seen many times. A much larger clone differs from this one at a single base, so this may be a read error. CDR3 region: CASSLGAGWETQYF. As DNA, the CDR3 is TGTGCCAGCAGCCTTGGGGCCGGGTGGGAGACCCAGTACTTC. The genes are TRBV7-2 and TRBJ2-5; a weak D match, TRBD1 (5 bases). V was shortened by 5 bases and J by 5 bases, with 15 bases between the two germline ends. The germline CDR1 and CDR2 sequences are SGHTA and FQGNSA. The CDR3 sequence is 14 residues long.

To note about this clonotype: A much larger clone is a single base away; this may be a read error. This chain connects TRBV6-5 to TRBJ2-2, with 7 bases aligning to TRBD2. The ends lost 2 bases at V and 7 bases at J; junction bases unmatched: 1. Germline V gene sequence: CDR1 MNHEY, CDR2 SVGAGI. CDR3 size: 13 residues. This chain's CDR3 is CASSYGGVGELFF. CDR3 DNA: TGTGCCAGCAGTTACGGGGGGGTCGGGGAGCTGTTTTTT.

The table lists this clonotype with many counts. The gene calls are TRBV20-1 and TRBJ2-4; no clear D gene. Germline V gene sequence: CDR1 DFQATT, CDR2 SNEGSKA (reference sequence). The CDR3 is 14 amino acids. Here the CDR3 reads CSPFAPLAKNIQYF. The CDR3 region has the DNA TGCAGCCCCTTTGCGCCTCTAGCCAAAAACATTCAGTACTTC.

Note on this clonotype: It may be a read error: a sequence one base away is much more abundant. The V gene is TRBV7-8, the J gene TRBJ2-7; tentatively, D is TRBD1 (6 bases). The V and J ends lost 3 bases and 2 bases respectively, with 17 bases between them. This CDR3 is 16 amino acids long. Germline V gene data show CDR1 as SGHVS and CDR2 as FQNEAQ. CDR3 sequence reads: CASSLGAETGTYEQYF. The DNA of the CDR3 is TGTGCCAGCAGCTTGGGCGCGGAAACAGGGACCTACGAGCAGTACTTC.

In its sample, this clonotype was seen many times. The CDR3 loop is CASSSGQYYNSPLHF. The CDR3 DNA sequence: TGCGCCAGCAGCTCTGGACAGTATTATAATTCACCCCTCCACTTT. The chain combines TRBV5-1 with TRBJ1-6; possible D gene TRBD1, 6 bases. The CDR3 contains 15 residues. The germline V and J ends were trimmed by 3 bases and 4 bases, with 11 bases remaining between them. Germline CDR1 SGHRS, CDR2 YFSETQ. Full variable domain (remainder filled in from reference TRBV5-1 and TRBJ1-6): KAGVTQTPRYLIKTRGQQVTLSCSPISGHRSVSWYQQTPGQGLQFLFEYFSETQRNKGNFPGRFSGRQFSNSRSEMNVSTLELGDSALYLCASSSGQYYNSPLHFGNGTRLTVT.

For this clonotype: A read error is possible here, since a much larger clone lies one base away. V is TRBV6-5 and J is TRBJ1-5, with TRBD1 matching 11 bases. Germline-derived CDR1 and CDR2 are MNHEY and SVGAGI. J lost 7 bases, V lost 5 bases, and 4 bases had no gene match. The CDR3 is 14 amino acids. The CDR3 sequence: CASSAGTGGQPQHF. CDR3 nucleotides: TGTGCCAGCAGTGCCGGGACAGGGGGACAGCCCCAGCATTTT.

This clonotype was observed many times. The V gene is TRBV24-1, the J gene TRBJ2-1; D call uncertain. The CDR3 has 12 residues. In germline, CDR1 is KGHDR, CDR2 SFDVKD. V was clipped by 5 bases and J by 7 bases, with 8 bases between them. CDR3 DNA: TGTGCCACCAGTGCCCTTTCGAATGAGCAGTTCTTC. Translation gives CATSALSNEQFF.

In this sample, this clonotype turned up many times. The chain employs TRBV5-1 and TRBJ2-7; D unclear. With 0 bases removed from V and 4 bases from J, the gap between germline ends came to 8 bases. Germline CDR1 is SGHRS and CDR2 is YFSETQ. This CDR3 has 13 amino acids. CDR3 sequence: CASSLDLRYEQYF. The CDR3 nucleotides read TGCGCCAGCAGCTTGGATCTGAGATACGAGCAGTACTTC.